One T cell receptor beta chain is described in this entry. The sample is drawn from a study of blood T cell repertoires in COVID-19. Study in general: From the United States, Italy and Spain came samples of acute and convalescent COVID-19. The cDNA or gDNA used as material had been derived from T cells, B-cell-depleted T cells, or PBMCs.

Losses at the gene ends were 3 bases for V and 6 bases for J; bases not matched to a gene: 4. CDR1 and CDR2 from the germline V gene are SGHNT and YENEEA. The CDR3 spans 13 residues. Original processing notes: Cell counts per sample came from amplifying reference gene primers. Libraries were prepared by immunoSEQ multiplex PCR; TCRdb keeps only in-frame clonotypes and omits some of them. D and trimming were read from the DNA, whereas the V and J calls and clone size are those reported in that table. The sample carries about 230,000 clones, nearly 90% recorded once. The rearrangement uses TRBV11-3 and TRBJ2-7, with 8 bases that match TRBD2. Material for sequencing was peripheral blood. This TCR came from a woman aged 18 to 35 who had recovered from COVID-19. The CDR3 nucleotides are TGTGCCAGCAGCTTCGCGGGAGGAGCCGAGCAGTACTTC. Translation: CASSFAGGAEQYF.